These T cell receptor beta chains were read from a single sample in a study of shared clonotypes between healthy human individuals. Sequencing used immunoSEQ multiplex PCR; TCRdb keeps in-frame clones, though not all of them. The data hold under 2.5 million clones, with 92% observed a single time. The source material was naive CD4+ T cells from PBMCs. These receptors came from a man between 18 and 29 years old in good health. Some clones in this sample may be carry-over from other donors' samples. CDR3s include the opening cysteine and the closing phenylalanine or tryptophan. The D gene is left open where the match is weak. Some rows mark clone size as missing; the rest say once, few, many or name a class of expanded clone.

clone size: .
D gene: .
J gene: TRBJ2-6
V gene: TRBV27
CDR3 protein: CASTRFSGANVLTF
CDR3 DNA: TGTGCCAGCACCCGGTTCTCTGGGGCCAACGTCCTGACTTTC

clone size: .
D gene: TRBD1
J gene: TRBJ2-7
V gene: TRBV7-6
CDR3 protein: CASSLADRGRYEQYF
CDR3 DNA: TGTGCCAGCAGCTTAGCGGACAGGGGGCGGTACGAGCAGTACTTC

clone size: .
D gene: TRBD1
J gene: TRBJ2-7
V gene: TRBV2
CDR3 protein: CASRLPRGSYEQYF
CDR3 DNA: TGTGCCAGCAGGCTCCCCAGGGGGTCGTACGAGCAGTACTTC

clone size: .
D gene: .
J gene: TRBJ2-1
V gene: TRBV6-5
CDR3 protein: CASSLQGHEQFF
CDR3 DNA: TGTGCCAGCAGCTTACAAGGCCATGAGCAGTTCTTC

clone size: .
D gene: TRBD1
J gene: TRBJ2-1
V gene: TRBV9
CDR3 protein: CASSPETGVNEQFF
CDR3 DNA: TGTGCCAGCAGCCCCGAGACAGGGGTAAATGAGCAGTTCTTC

clone size: .
D gene: .
J gene: TRBJ1-4
V gene: TRBV5-1
CDR3 protein: CASSLGTTVNEKLFF
CDR3 DNA: TGCGCCAGCAGTCTAGGGACAACCGTTAATGAAAAACTGTTTTTT

clone size: .
D gene: TRBD1
J gene: TRBJ2-7
V gene: TRBV19
CDR3 protein: CASSNGGTGVYEQYF
CDR3 DNA: TGTGCCAGTAGTAACGGAGGGACAGGTGTCTACGAGCAGTACTTC

clone size: .
D gene: .
J gene: TRBJ2-3
V gene: TRBV9
CDR3 protein: CASSTRPPPDTQYF
CDR3 DNA: TGTGCCAGCAGCACACGACCTCCCCCGGATACGCAGTATTTT

clone size: .
D gene: .
J gene: TRBJ2-2
V gene: TRBV11-3
CDR3 protein: CASSLGTNTGELFF
CDR3 DNA: TGTGCCAGCAGCTTAGGTACGAACACCGGGGAGCTGTTTTTT

clone size: .
D gene: TRBD1
J gene: TRBJ1-2
V gene: TRBV28
CDR3 protein: CASSLRGLGYGYTF
CDR3 DNA: TGTGCCAGCAGTCTCAGGGGGCTTGGCTATGGCTACACCTTC

clone size: .
D gene: .
J gene: TRBJ1-5
V gene: TRBV10-3
CDR3 protein: CAISESHRVNQPQHF
CDR3 DNA: TGTGCCATCAGTGAGTCGCACAGGGTAAATCAGCCCCAGCATTTT

clone size: .
D gene: .
J gene: TRBJ1-1
V gene: TRBV5-8
CDR3 protein: CASSFTGTANTEAFF
CDR3 DNA: TGTGCCAGCAGCTTTACCGGGACGGCGAACACTGAAGCTTTCTTT

clone size: few
D gene: .
J gene: TRBJ2-1
V gene: TRBV5-1
CDR3 protein: CASSLEGSYNEQFF
CDR3 DNA: TGCGCCAGCAGCTTGGAGGGCTCCTACAATGAGCAGTTCTTC

clone size: .
D gene: TRBD2
J gene: TRBJ2-1
V gene: TRBV7-8
CDR3 protein: CASSLVAGVLNEQFF
CDR3 DNA: TGTGCCAGCAGCTTAGTAGCGGGAGTACTCAATGAGCAGTTCTTC

clone size: few
D gene: .
J gene: TRBJ1-5
V gene: TRBV30
CDR3 protein: CAWSEDRGQPQHF
CDR3 DNA: TGTGCCTGGAGTGAGGATAGGGGGCAGCCCCAGCATTTT

clone size: .
D gene: .
J gene: TRBJ1-1
V gene: TRBV7-6
CDR3 protein: CASSRDTNTEAFF
CDR3 DNA: TGTGCCAGCAGCCGAGACACAAACACTGAAGCTTTCTTT

clone size: .
D gene: TRBD2
J gene: TRBJ2-1
V gene: TRBV2
CDR3 protein: CASKSSGGSPYNEQFF
CDR3 DNA: TGTGCCAGCAAATCCTCTGGCGGGAGCCCCTACAATGAGCAGTTCTTC

clone size: .
D gene: .
J gene: TRBJ1-1
V gene: TRBV7-9
CDR3 protein: CASSLLGGRTEAFF
CDR3 DNA: TGTGCCAGCAGCTTACTAGGGGGGCGTACTGAAGCTTTCTTT

clone size: .
D gene: .
J gene: TRBJ1-2
V gene: TRBV7-3
CDR3 protein: CASSPGYTGGYTF
CDR3 DNA: TGTGCCAGCAGTCCAGGGTACACGGGAGGCTACACCTTC

clone size: .
D gene: TRBD1
J gene: TRBJ1-4
V gene: TRBV7-9
CDR3 protein: CASSLVGTVGEKLFF
CDR3 DNA: TGTGCCAGCAGCTTAGTCGGGACAGTTGGTGAAAAACTGTTTTTT

clone size: .
D gene: .
J gene: TRBJ2-7
V gene: TRBV7-3
CDR3 protein: CASSFDGRLFF
CDR3 DNA: TGTGCCAGCAGCTTCGACGGGAGACTTTTCTTC